Detailed here is one T cell receptor beta chain. The antigen it recognizes is unknown. There are no base qualities to consult, and no much larger clone falls within one base. This entry is derived from a study of radiotherapy plus CTLA-4 blockade in lung cancer (dated by TCRdb to 2017 to 2018). About the full investigation: Among the enrolled patients, about 20% had an objective response, and about 30% reached disease control.

Library creation used the immunoSEQ multiplex PCR assay. TCRdb carries this immuneACCESS record with in-frame sequences only. Its versions omit some clonotypes, under half of them owing to an unresolved V gene in the studies checked, with the rest unexplained. The sample yields around 99,000 clones; around 90% were counted once. Together, the top ten hold approximately 4.9% of the sample. The study at large found these results: The strongest predictors of response, as reported, were early dynamic changes in blood T cell clones along with a rise in serum interferon-beta after radiation. After treatment with radiotherapy and ipilimumab, TCR clones that originated in tumors expanded in peripheral blood.

Focal radiation therapy combined with CTLA-4 blockade (ipilimumab) was tested in patients with chemo-refractory metastatic non-small-cell lung cancer. From its cysteine to its phenylalanine, the CDR3 spans 15 amino acids. Only the CDR3 portion is preserved as DNA: 45 bases, with reading frame beginning at the first base. From a lookup of the germline V gene (reference sequence), CDR1 and CDR2 are PRHDT and FYEKMQ. Relative to germline, V is 5 bases shorter and J is 6 bases shorter, with 16 bases between their ends. The sequence came from a human donor with non-small cell lung cancer that progressed on radiotherapy plus ipilimumab. The V gene is TRBV13 and the J gene is TRBJ1-4, with TRBD1 tentatively as D gene (6 bases match). Source: peripheral blood, taken from a patient treated with radiotherapy plus ipilimumab. The base sequence is TGTGCCAGCAGCACCCTCTCGGGGGGCCATGAAAAACTGTTTTTT. Its product reads: CASSTLSGGHEKLFF. The CDR3 plus the reference TRBV13 and TRBJ1-4 genes for the other parts give the full variable domain: AAGVIQSPRHLIKEKRETATLKCYPIPRHDTVYWYQQGPGQDPQFLISFYEKMQSDKGSIPDRFSAQQFSDYHSELNMSSLELGDSALYFCASSTLSGGHEKLFFGSGTQLSVL.